This record covers a single TCR beta chain. This clone was counted a few times. The clone's antigen remains unknown. Base quality data are lacking; no much larger clone is found one base away. This specimen belongs to a study of cytomegalovirus exposure and HLA in healthy donors (dated by TCRdb to about 2017). Broadly, across the study: An earlier analysis of several hundred of the donors reported about 260 Gb of sequence data and 117 million unique TCR beta sequences obtained from approximately 180 million T cells. An early release covering 550 to 650 HLA-typed donors comprised about 300 gigabases of sequencing data and around 85 million unique TCR sequences. Of the 300 to 500 genotyped donors, 65% to 90% were placed in the genetic ancestry cluster associated with self-reported Caucasian donors. The study was designed to test whether signatures of past pathogen exposure could be identified by cataloging public T cell receptors. The study profiled the T cell repertoires of 500 to 800 subjects by immunosequencing and related them to cytomegalovirus serostatus. In addition to the first cohort of roughly 670 subjects, a separate validation cohort of 130 or so different subjects was used. High-throughput TCR immunosequencing, statistical association of individual TCRs with disease status, and machine learning were combined to predict cytomegalovirus infection status. A later analysis re-analyzed previously published TCR beta repertoires from hundreds of donors and added high-resolution HLA genotyping to study TCR occurrence patterns. Rather than drawing on any new phenotypic data, the later analysis identified candidate immune exposures from TCR beta sequences and the way those sequences occurred across donors. To decide whether each TCR beta V gene segment behaved as functional or pseudogenic, an earlier analysis of several hundred of the donors relied on high-throughput TCR beta sequencing. Donor age, sex, ethnicity and CMV serostatus were collected together with the repertoire data. A later genetic analysis used genome-wide SNP genotypes for about 65% of the roughly 700 donors, treating that subset as a discovery cohort. All discovery cohort repertoires had been generated on a single sequencing platform. Both class I and class II loci were covered by HLA typing, at four-digit resolution. The number of typed donors differed by locus: roughly 629-640 for A, B, C, DRB1 and DQB1; some 500 for DQA1; approximately 600 for DPA1; and about 470 for DPB1. Because of strong linkage in the cohort, five DR-DQ haplotypes were treated as single units for association and clustering. On average, roughly 200,000 unique TCR beta nucleotide sequences were sequenced per donor among 398 genotyped donors of the cohort, with roughly 18% of those sequences being non-productive.

Points the paper makes about the study in general: Because the 87-base-pair reads could not distinguish some IMGT-functional V segments, including TRBV6-2 and TRBV6-3, those segments were excluded. In a later analysis, most CMV-associated TCR beta chains were found to appear HLA-restricted, with HLA associations seemingly driven largely by CMV exposure. While some public TCRs were present in many individuals, most TCR sequences turned up only very rarely across donors. HLA typing was unavailable for some donors at each locus, so association tests used only the typed subset. A later genetic analysis reported fewer N-insertions in productive TCRs among donors in an Asian-associated ancestry cluster than the roughly 720-donor mean. Strong co-occurrence of HLA alleles, especially DR and DQ, made assigning TCR associations to individual alleles difficult. In a later analysis, TCR association rates were found to vary across HLA loci, with the most associated TCRs seen for DRB1 alleles and the fewest for HLA-C alleles. Specific HLA alleles were associated with some 15,000 TCR beta sequences at a false discovery rate of 0.05 in a later analysis. This cohort had only TCR beta chains sequenced, and the lack of alpha or paired-chain data limited which features could be detected. Because counts were too low, approximately 15 rarely observed V segments, including chromosome 9 orphons, were excluded from the earlier analysis of around 640 of the donors. A later genetic analysis associated a missense DCLRE1C variant with V-gene and J-gene trimming of TCR beta chains, and an independent cohort replicated the association. In both the original and validation cohorts, the classifier was reported to diagnose cytomegalovirus status with high specificity and sensitivity. A later analysis reported that several top co-occurrence clusters appeared linked to parvovirus B19, influenza, CMV and Epstein-Barr virus. According to the authors, the approach could potentially be generalized to other disease states and immunological phenotypes. Correlated functional status among segregating V segments might reflect linkage disequilibrium, but an unknown experimental factor could not be ruled out. A further reported finding was that TCR beta sequences accurately predicted the HLA-A and HLA-B alleles for most subjects in the first cohort. The only immune exposure information available for the cohort was CMV serostatus. Broadly in line with IMGT annotations, most TCR beta V segments showed up in productive rearrangements about 87% or about 30% of the time in an earlier analysis of several hundred of the donors. A later analysis found that HLA-associated TCR beta chains were more clonally expanded and had lower generation probabilities than equally common non-associated chains. Three of the identified cytomegalovirus-associated TCR beta chains were confirmed in vitro to be specific for cytomegalovirus antigens. In the study, 164 TCR beta chains were listed as associated with cytomegalovirus. A cluster of highly shared sequence variants was judged likely to be a technical artifact of the sequencing pipeline. Roughly uniform sequencing depth across donors was assumed in presence/absence analyses, although this assumption may not hold.

Looking up the germline V gene yields CDR1 SGHVS and CDR2 FNYEAQ. Deletion took 1 base off V and 5 bases off J, with a span of 9 bases between the germline ends. The CDR3, from cysteine to phenylalanine, totals 14 residues. CDR3 DNA is the only sequence kept; it has 42 bases, read in frame from the first base. In total, more than 500 healthy bone marrow donors made up the cohort. Cohort members were all nominally healthy when sampled, although unrecorded immune exposures were likely present. The donor tested CMV seropositive and was one of the 289 seropositive cohort members. Each donor provided a peripheral blood sample, and peripheral blood mononuclear cells were used for TCR beta sequencing. Genomic DNA was extracted from the blood cell samples with the Qiagen DNeasy Blood Extraction Kit. Libraries were constructed by the immunoSEQ multiplex PCR assay. The multiplex PCR relied on a mix of 60 forward primers for TCR Vbeta segments and 13 reverse primers for TCR Jbeta segments. A multiplex PCR assay on genomic DNA amplified the CDR3 region of rearranged TCR beta genes. On the Illumina HiSeq System, the amplified TCR beta libraries were sequenced as 87-base-pair reads. The published analysis was carried out like this. A later analysis tallied some 79 million unique TCR beta chains across the 600 to 700 repertoires, and about 12 million of those chains were shared by two or more donors. Raw reads were error-corrected and collapsed into unique sequences by a nearest-neighbor algorithm in which closely related sequences were merged to remove PCR and sequencing errors. Alignment of CDR3 sequences to IMGT reference sequences was used to assign V, D and J gene segments. For a sequence to be retained, a match of at least six nucleotides to both a V gene segment and a J gene segment was required. Rearrangements were called productive when the CDR3 lacked stop codons and stayed in frame with V and J; all others were non-productive. Following IMGT convention, CDR3 was defined as the stretch from the second conserved V-encoded cysteine to the conserved J-encoded phenylalanine. The earlier analysis of some 540 of the donors excluded any sequence lacking an unambiguous match to a single V gene segment. In an earlier analysis of 500 to 750 of the donors, V segments were called functional above 56.7% productive rearrangements and were called segregating when the between-donor standard deviation exceeded 5%. A statistical classification framework was developed to diagnose cytomegalovirus status using the catalog of TCR beta chain sequences. In a later analysis, V and J genes were assigned by comparing TCR nucleotide sequences against IMGT/GENE-DB human TR gene sequences. A later analysis assigned CDR3 sequences and most-parsimonious VDJ recombination scenarios with the TCRdist pipeline. In a later analysis, each TCR beta chain was defined by its CDR3 amino acid sequence together with its V-gene family, and reads without a unique V-gene family were excluded. A later analysis removed 550 to 650 highly shared, low-generation-probability nucleotide sequences to deal with suspected cross-contamination and a sequencing artifact. In a later analysis, a clonal expansion index was calculated for each public chain from normalized within-repertoire ranks of inferred template counts. In a later analysis, generation probabilities were computed using a VDJ recombination model fitted to out-of-frame rearrangements, and the results were checked against IGoR. Hypergeometric tests were used in a later analysis to score TCR-TCR, TCR-HLA and TCR-CMV co-occurrence, with a repertoire-size bias correction applied to the TCR pairs. False discovery rates were estimated in a later analysis by permuting HLA or CMV assignments 20 times. In a later analysis, co-occurring TCRs were grouped using DBSCAN, and TCRdist sequence similarity was added for clustering within HLA-allele-positive subsets. Repertoires with fewer than 30,000 or more than 120,000 public chains were left out of co-occurrence clustering, as were a handful of repertoires with anomalous nucleotide sharing. TCRdb took this table from immuneACCESS and kept in-frame rearrangements with V and J called. Such tables lack part of the clones; where checked against another copy, unresolved V genes explain under half of the gap, and the rest is unexplained. V, J and clone size are taken as reported in that table, and D and trimming were inferred from the DNA itself. Here the sample has under 300,000 clones; 86% occur a single time. Together, the top ten hold around 4% of the sample.

The sequence is built from TRBV7-6 and TRBJ1-5; perhaps TRBD1 is the D gene, with 6 bases matching. The specimen was PBMCs. The receptor was isolated from a man in his forties or fifties in good health and CMV-seropositive. In nucleotide form, the sequence is TGTGCCAGCAGCTTAGGGGACATGTATCAGCCCCAGCATTTT. Protein translation: CASSLGDMYQPQHF.